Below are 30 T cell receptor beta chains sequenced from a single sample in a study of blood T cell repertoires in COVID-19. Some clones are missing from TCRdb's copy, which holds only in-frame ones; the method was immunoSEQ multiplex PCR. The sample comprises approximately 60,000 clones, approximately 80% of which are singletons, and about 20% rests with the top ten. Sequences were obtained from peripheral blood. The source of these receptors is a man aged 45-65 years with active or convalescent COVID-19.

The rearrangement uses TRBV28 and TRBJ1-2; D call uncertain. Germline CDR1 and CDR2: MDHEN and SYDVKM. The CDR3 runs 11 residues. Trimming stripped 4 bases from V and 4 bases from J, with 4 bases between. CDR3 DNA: TGTGCCAGCAGTTCCATCTATGGCTACACCTTC. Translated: CASSSIYGYTF.

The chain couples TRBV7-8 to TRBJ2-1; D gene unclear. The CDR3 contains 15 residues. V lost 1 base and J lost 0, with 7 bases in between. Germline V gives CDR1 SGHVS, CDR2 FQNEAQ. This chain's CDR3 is CASSLDRSSYNEQFF. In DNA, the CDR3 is TGTGCCAGCAGCTTAGATAGGAGCTCCTACAATGAGCAGTTCTTC.

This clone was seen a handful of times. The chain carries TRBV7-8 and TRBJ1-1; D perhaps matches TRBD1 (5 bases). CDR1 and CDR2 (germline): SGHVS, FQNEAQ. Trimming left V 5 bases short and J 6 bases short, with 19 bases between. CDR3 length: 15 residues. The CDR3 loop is CASSETDSPRAEAFF. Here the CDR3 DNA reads TGTGCCAGCAGCGAAACTGACAGCCCAAGGGCTGAAGCTTTCTTT.

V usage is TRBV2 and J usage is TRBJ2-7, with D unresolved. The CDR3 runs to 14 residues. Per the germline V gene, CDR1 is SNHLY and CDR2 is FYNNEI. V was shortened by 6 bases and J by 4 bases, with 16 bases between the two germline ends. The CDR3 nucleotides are TGTGCCAGCAGAGCAAACCCGATACCATACGAGCAGTACTTC. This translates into CASRANPIPYEQYF.

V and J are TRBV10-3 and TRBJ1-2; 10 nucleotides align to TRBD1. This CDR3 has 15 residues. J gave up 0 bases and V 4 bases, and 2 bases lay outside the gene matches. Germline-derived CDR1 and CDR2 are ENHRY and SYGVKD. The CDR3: CAISGQGATNYGYTF. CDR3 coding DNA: TGTGCCATCAGTGGACAGGGGGCGACTAACTATGGCTACACCTTC.

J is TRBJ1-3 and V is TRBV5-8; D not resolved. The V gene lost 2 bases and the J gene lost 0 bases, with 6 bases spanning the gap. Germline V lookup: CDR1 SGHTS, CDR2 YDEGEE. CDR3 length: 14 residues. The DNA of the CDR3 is TGTGCCAGCAGCTTCCGTATCTCTGGAAACACCATATATTTT. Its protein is CASSFRISGNTIYF. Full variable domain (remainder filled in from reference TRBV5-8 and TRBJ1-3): EAGVTQSPTHLIKTRGQQATLRCSPISGHTSVYWYQQALGLGLQFLLWYDEGEERNRGNFPPRFSGRQFPNYSSELNVNALELEDSALYLCASSFRISGNTIYFGEGSWLTVV.

CDR3 DNA: TGCGCCAGCAGTCGAGAAGGGGTTCTGAACACTGAAGCTTTCTTT. This codes for CASSREGVLNTEAFF. V is TRBV10-1 and J is TRBJ1-1, with D perhaps matching TRBD1 (5 bases). The V end was cut by 5 bases, the J end by 0 bases, with 13 bases between. The CDR3 is 15 residues long. Germline CDR1 and CDR2: WNHNN and SYGVQD (reference sequence).

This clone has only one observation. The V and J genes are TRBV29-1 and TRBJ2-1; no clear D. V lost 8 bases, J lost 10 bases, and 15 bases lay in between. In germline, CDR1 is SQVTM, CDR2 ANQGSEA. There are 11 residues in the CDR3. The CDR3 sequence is CSSLMMREQFF. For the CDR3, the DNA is TGCAGCTCCCTGATGATGAGGGAGCAGTTCTTC.

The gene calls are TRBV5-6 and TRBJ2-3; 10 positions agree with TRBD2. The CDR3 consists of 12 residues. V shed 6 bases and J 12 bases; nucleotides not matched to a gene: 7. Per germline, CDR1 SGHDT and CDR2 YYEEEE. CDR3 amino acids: CASNLLAGAQYF. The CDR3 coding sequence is TGTGCCAGCAACCTTCTAGCGGGGGCCCAGTATTTT.

CDR3 protein: CASSAAGGRETQYF. In DNA, the CDR3 is TGTGCCAGTAGTGCCGCGGGAGGGAGAGAGACCCAGTACTTC. The rearrangement joins TRBV19 to TRBJ2-5; 9 bases align to TRBD2. This CDR3 is built from 14 residues. CDR1 LNHDA and CDR2 SQIVND come from the germline V gene (reference sequence). Trimming at V came to 5 bases and at J to 4 bases, leaving 5 bases not matched to a gene.

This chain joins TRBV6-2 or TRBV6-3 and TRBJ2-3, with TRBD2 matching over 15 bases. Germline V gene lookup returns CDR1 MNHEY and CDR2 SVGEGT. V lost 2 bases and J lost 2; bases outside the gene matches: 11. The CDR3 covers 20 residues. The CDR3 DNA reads TGTGCCAGCAGTTACCTTCCGGGACTAGCGGGAGGCCCCGCCACAGATACGCAGTATTTT. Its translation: CASSYLPGLAGGPATDTQYF.

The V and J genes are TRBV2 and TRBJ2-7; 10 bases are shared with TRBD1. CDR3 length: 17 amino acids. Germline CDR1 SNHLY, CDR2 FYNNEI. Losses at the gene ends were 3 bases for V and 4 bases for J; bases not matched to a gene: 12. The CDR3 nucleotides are TGTGCCAGCAGTGAGGGCCCCCGGGACAGGGGCCATTACGAGCAGTACTTC. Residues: CASSEGPRDRGHYEQYF.

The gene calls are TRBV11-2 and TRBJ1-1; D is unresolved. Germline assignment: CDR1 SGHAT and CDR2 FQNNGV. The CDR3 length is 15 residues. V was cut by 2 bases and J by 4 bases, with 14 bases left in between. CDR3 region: CASSLMGGRLTEAFF. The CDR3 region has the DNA TGTGCCAGCAGCTTAATGGGTGGCAGACTCACTGAAGCTTTCTTT.

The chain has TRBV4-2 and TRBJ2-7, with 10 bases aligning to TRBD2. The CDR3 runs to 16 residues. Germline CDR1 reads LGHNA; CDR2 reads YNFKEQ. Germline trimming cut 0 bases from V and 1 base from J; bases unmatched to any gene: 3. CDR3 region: CASSQDLAGGSYEQYF. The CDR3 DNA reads TGTGCCAGCAGCCAAGATTTAGCGGGAGGTTCCTACGAGCAGTACTTC.

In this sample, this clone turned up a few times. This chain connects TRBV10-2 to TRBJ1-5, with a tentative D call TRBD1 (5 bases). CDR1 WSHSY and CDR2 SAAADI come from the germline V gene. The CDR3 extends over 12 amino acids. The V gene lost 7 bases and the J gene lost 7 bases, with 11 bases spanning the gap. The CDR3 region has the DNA TGCGCCAGCAACACAGGCGACCAGCCCCAGCATTTT. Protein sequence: CASNTGDQPQHF.

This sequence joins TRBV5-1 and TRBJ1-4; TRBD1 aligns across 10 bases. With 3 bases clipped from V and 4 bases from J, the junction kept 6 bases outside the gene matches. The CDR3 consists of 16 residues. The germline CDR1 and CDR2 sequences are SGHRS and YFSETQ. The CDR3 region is CASSWGQGINNEKLFF. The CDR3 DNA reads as TGCGCCAGCAGCTGGGGACAGGGGATTAATAATGAAAAACTGTTTTTT.

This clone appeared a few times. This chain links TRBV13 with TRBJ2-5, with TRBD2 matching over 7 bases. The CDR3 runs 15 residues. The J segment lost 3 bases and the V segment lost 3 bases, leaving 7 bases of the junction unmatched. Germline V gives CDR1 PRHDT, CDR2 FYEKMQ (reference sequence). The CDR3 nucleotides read TGTGCCAGCAGCTTGGGACTACCCCTGGAAGAGACCCAGTACTTC. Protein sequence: CASSLGLPLEETQYF. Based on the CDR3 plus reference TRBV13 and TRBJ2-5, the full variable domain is AAGVIQSPRHLIKEKRETATLKCYPIPRHDTVYWYQQGPGQDPQFLISFYEKMQSDKGSIPDRFSAQQFSDYHSELNMSSLELGDSALYFCASSLGLPLEETQYFGPGTRLLVL.

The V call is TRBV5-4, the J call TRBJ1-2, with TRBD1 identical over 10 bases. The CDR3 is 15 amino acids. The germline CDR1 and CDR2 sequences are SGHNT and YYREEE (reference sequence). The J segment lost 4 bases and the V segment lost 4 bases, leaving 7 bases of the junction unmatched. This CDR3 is CASSDRDRGGYGYTF. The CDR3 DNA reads TGTGCCAGCAGCGACCGGGACAGGGGAGGCTATGGCTACACCTTC.

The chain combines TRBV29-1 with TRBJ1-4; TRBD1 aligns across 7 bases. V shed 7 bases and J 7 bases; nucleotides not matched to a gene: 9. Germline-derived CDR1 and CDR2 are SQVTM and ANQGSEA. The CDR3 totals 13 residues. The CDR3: CSGFTGAGEKLFF. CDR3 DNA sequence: TGCAGCGGGTTCACAGGGGCGGGTGAAAAACTGTTTTTT.

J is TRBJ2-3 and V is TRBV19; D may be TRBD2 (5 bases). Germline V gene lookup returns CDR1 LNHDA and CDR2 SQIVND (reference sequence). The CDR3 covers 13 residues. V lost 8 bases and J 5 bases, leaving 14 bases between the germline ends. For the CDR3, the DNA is TGTGCCAGTGGGAGCTTCGGGCGAGATACGCAGTATTTT. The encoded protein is CASGSFGRDTQYF.

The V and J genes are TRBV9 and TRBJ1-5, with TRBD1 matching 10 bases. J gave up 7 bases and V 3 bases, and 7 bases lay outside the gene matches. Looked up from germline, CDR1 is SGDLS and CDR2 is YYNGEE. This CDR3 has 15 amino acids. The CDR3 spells CASSATGQGSQPQHF. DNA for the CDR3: TGTGCCAGCAGCGCAACGGGACAGGGGAGCCAGCCCCAGCATTTT.

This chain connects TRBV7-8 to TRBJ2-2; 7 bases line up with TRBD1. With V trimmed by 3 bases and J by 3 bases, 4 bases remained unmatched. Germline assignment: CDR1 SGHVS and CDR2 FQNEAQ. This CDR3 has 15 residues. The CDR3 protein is CASSLGDRDTGELFF. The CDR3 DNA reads TGTGCCAGCAGCTTGGGCGACAGGGACACCGGGGAGCTGTTTTTT.

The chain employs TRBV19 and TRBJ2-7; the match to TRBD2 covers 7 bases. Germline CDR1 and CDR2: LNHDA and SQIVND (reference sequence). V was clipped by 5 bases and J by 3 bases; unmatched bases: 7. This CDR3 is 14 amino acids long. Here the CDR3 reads CASSPGGINYEQYF. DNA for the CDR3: TGTGCCAGTAGTCCCGGGGGGATCAACTACGAGCAGTACTTC. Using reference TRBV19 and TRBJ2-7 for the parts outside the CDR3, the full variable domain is DGGITQSPKYLFRKEGQNVTLSCEQNLNHDAMYWYRQDPGQGLRLIYYSQIVNDFQKGDIAEGYSVSREKKESFPLTVTSAQKNPTAFYLCASSPGGINYEQYFGPGTRLTVT.

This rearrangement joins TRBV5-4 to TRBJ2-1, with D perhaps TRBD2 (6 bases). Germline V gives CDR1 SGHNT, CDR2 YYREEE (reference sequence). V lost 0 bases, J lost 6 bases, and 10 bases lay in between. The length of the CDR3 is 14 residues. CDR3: CASSLEGGINEQFF. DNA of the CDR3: TGTGCCAGCAGCTTGGAGGGAGGAATCAATGAGCAGTTCTTC.

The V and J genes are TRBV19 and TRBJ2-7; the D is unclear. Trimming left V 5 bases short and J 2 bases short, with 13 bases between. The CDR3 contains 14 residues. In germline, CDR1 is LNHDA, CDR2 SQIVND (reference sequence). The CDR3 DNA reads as TGTGCCAGTAGTCCCTACAGTGCACCCTACGAGCAGTACTTC. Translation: CASSPYSAPYEQYF. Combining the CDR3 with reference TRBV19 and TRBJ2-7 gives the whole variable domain DGGITQSPKYLFRKEGQNVTLSCEQNLNHDAMYWYRQDPGQGLRLIYYSQIVNDFQKGDIAEGYSVSREKKESFPLTVTSAQKNPTAFYLCASSPYSAPYEQYFGPGTRLTVT.

CDR3 amino acids: CASGQVNSPLHF. The CDR3 DNA follows: TGTGCCTCGGGACAGGTTAATTCACCCCTCCACTTT. The genes are TRBV30 and TRBJ1-6; 8 nucleotides match TRBD1. Germline V gene data show CDR1 as GTSNPN and CDR2 as SVGIG (reference sequence). CDR3 length equals 12 residues. The V segment lost 7 bases and the J segment 6 bases; nucleotides outside the gene matches: 2. Variable domain in full (rest from reference TRBV30 and TRBJ1-6): SQTIHQWPATLVQPVGSPLSLECTVEGTSNPNLYWYRQAAGRGLQLLFYSVGIGQISSEVPQNLSASRPQDRQFILSSKKLLLSDSGFYLCASGQVNSPLHFGNGTRLTVT.

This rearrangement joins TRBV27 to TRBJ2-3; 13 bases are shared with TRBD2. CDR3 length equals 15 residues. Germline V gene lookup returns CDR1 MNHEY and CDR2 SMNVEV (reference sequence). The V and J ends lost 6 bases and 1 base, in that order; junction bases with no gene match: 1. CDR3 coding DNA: TGTGCCAGCAGGGGGACTAGCGGGGGCACAGATACGCAGTATTTT. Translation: CASRGTSGGTDTQYF.

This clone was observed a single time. This CDR3 reads CSASRTTTNTEAFF. CDR3 coding DNA: TGCAGTGCTAGTCGGACAACGACGAACACTGAAGCTTTCTTT. The rearrangement uses TRBV20-1 and TRBJ1-1, with D perhaps matching TRBD1 (5 bases). Trimming removed 3 bases from V and 1 base from J, with 12 bases in between. This CDR3 is built from 14 residues. Germline CDR1 reads DFQATT; CDR2 reads SNEGSKA (reference sequence).

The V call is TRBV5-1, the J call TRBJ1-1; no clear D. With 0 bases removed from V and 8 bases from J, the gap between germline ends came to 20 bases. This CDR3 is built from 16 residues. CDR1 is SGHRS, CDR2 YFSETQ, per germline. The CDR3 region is CASSLVSSARRGEAFF. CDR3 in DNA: TGCGCCAGCAGCTTGGTTTCCAGTGCAAGGCGAGGGGAAGCTTTCTTT.

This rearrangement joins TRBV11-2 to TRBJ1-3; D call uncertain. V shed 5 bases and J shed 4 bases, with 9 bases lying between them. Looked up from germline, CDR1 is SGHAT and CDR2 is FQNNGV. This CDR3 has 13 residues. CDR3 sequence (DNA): TGTGCCAGCAGCCCTCCCCTCGGAAACACCATATATTTT. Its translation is CASSPPLGNTIYF.